This is a list of T cell receptor beta chains from one sample in a study of CD8+ T cells in alopecia areata. TCRdb's table, derived via immunoSEQ multiplex PCR, lists solely in-frame clones and lacks some. The sample records more than 200,000 clones, roughly 66% being singletons. This specimen consisted of CD4+ T cells sorted from blood, obtained at approximately week 42, from a patient treated with tofacitinib. Receptor source: a human donor with alopecia areata. Both conserved end residues are part of each CDR3.

J gene: TRBJ1-4; V gene: TRBV14; CDR3 protein: CASSQTRGIGYEKLFF
J gene: TRBJ1-2; V gene: TRBV30; CDR3 protein: CAWEEGVGYTF
J gene: TRBJ2-4; V gene: TRBV2; CDR3 protein: CASRPGRILAKNIQYF
J gene: TRBJ2-2; V gene: TRBV5-6; CDR3 protein: CASSFPSGGNTGELFF
J gene: TRBJ2-1; V gene: TRBV5-6; CDR3 protein: CASSLVSDTEQFF
J gene: TRBJ1-4; V gene: TRBV4-3; CDR3 protein: CASSQGLREKLFF
J gene: TRBJ1-2; V gene: TRBV29-1; CDR3 protein: CSVEGGEFYGYTF
J gene: TRBJ1-1; V gene: TRBV9; CDR3 protein: CASSGQHRGRTEAFF
J gene: TRBJ2-7; V gene: TRBV9; CDR3 protein: CASSSGTGGYEQYF
J gene: TRBJ2-5; V gene: TRBV25-1; CDR3 protein: CASSEDEVRETQYF
J gene: TRBJ2-6; V gene: TRBV2; CDR3 protein: CASSERTARSGANVLTF
J gene: TRBJ2-3; V gene: TRBV30; CDR3 protein: CAWSVGRGSRTDTQYF
J gene: TRBJ2-6; V gene: TRBV7-2; CDR3 protein: CASSPQGGSGANVLTF
J gene: TRBJ2-2; V gene: TRBV11-3; CDR3 protein: CASTLRGEGAGELFF
J gene: TRBJ2-1; V gene: TRBV10-3; CDR3 protein: CAISVLEGEQFF
J gene: TRBJ1-6; V gene: TRBV5-6; CDR3 protein: CASLSGGTNNSPLHF
J gene: TRBJ2-2; V gene: TRBV5-1; CDR3 protein: CASSPKNTGELFF
J gene: TRBJ2-7; V gene: TRBV7-2; CDR3 protein: CASSRTSGGSYEQYF
J gene: TRBJ1-6; V gene: TRBV30; CDR3 protein: CAWTRTGNGSPLHF
J gene: TRBJ1-5; V gene: TRBV30; CDR3 protein: CAWGYRGNQPQHF
J gene: TRBJ1-5; V gene: TRBV29-1; CDR3 protein: CSVGNQGTQHF
J gene: TRBJ1-6; V gene: TRBV19; CDR3 protein: CASRSDRKNSPLHF
J gene: TRBJ2-5; V gene: TRBV29-1; CDR3 protein: CSTDGDGETQYF
J gene: TRBJ2-6; V gene: TRBV2; CDR3 protein: CASRGLADSGANVLTF
J gene: TRBJ2-7; V gene: TRBV11-2; CDR3 protein: CASSLVDQPVYEQYF
J gene: TRBJ2-1; V gene: TRBV19; CDR3 protein: CASSTTGQTNEQFF
J gene: TRBJ2-6; V gene: TRBV4-3; CDR3 protein: CASSQGQTKWSNVLTF
J gene: TRBJ2-1; V gene: TRBV19; CDR3 protein: CASSIRGNGHNEQFF
J gene: TRBJ1-6; V gene: TRBV15; CDR3 protein: CATRAPPTGDYNSPLHF
J gene: TRBJ1-5; V gene: TRBV30; CDR3 protein: CAWSRGWIGNQPQHF
J gene: TRBJ1-1; V gene: TRBV30; CDR3 protein: CAWSPVGGNTEAFF
J gene: TRBJ2-3; V gene: TRBV10-3; CDR3 protein: CAISYPGQDTQYF
J gene: TRBJ2-3; V gene: TRBV11-2; CDR3 protein: CASSLTVADTQYF
J gene: TRBJ2-1; V gene: TRBV5-6; CDR3 protein: CASSLDRVNEQFF
J gene: TRBJ1-2; V gene: TRBV5-1; CDR3 protein: CASMPGLLNYGYTF
J gene: TRBJ2-3; V gene: TRBV11-3; CDR3 protein: CASSPLAGRGDTQYF